Below, 7 T cell receptor beta chains from the same sample are listed, as sequenced in a study of blood T cell repertoires in COVID-19. Libraries were prepared by immunoSEQ multiplex PCR; TCRdb keeps only in-frame clonotypes and omits some of them. This table has 130,000 or so clones, under 85% appearing once. Sequenced input: peripheral blood. The source of these receptors is an older woman with acute or convalescent COVID-19.

The chain has TRBV3-1 (or the pseudogene TRBV3-2) and TRBJ1-4; 8 bases align to TRBD1. The CDR3 is made up of 14 amino acids. Per germline, CDR1 LGHDT and CDR2 YNNKEL (reference sequence). The V segment lost 6 bases and the J segment 10 bases; nucleotides outside the gene matches: 10. The CDR3 sequence is CASSTDRGIGKLFF. DNA for the CDR3: TGTGCCAGCAGTACAGACAGGGGAATTGGAAAACTGTTTTTT.

This clone was seen just once. The chain carries TRBV24-1 and TRBJ2-1; D is perhaps TRBD1 (6 bases). The CDR3 is 13 residues long. Germline CDR1 and CDR2: KGHDR and SFDVKD. V was cut by 4 bases and J by 14 bases, with 17 bases left in between. CDR3 residues: CATSDYRDKRKFF. For the CDR3, the DNA is TGTGCCACCAGTGACTACCGGGACAAAAGAAAGTTCTTC.

This chain joins TRBV7-2 and TRBJ1-2, with D perhaps matching TRBD1 (5 bases). The CDR3 totals 17 residues. Trimming shortened V by 5 bases and J by 7 bases, and 26 bases separated the two germline ends. Germline CDR1 and CDR2: SGHTA and FQGNSA. This CDR3 is CASSAVGTMGPRRGYTF. Written as DNA, the CDR3 is TGTGCCAGCAGCGCAGTCGGGACTATGGGCCCTAGGCGTGGCTACACCTTC.

The V gene is TRBV9, the J gene TRBJ1-1; D is unresolved. This CDR3 spans 13 amino acids. Germline V lookup: CDR1 SGDLS, CDR2 YYNGEE. V was cut by 0 bases and J by 3 bases, with 6 bases left in between. The CDR3 nucleotides are TGTGCCAGCAGCGTAGGTCTCGACACTGAAGCTTTCTTT. It encodes CASSVGLDTEAFF.

This rearrangement joins TRBV9 to TRBJ1-1; unclear D gene. V lost 0 bases and J 7 bases, leaving 10 bases between the germline ends. CDR1 is SGDLS, CDR2 YYNGEE, per germline. This CDR3 has 13 amino acids. This chain's CDR3 is CASSVAPGNEAFF. The CDR3 DNA sequence: TGTGCCAGCAGCGTAGCGCCGGGGAATGAAGCTTTCTTT.

Only one count was recorded for this clone. The V and J genes are TRBV4-1 and TRBJ2-3; D gene unclear. There are 15 residues in the CDR3. Germline CDR1 reads MGHRA; CDR2 reads YSYEKL. V was clipped by 0 bases and J by 3 bases, with 10 bases between them. The CDR3 protein is CASSQENLRTDTQYF. The CDR3 nucleotides read TGCGCCAGCAGCCAAGAAAATTTGCGGACAGATACGCAGTATTTT.

The chain employs TRBV4-1 and TRBJ2-1; maybe TRBD2 (6 bases). V was trimmed by 4 bases and J by 0 bases, leaving 16 bases between them. The CDR3 totals 17 residues. Germline assignment: CDR1 MGHRA and CDR2 YSYEKL. The CDR3 DNA is TGCGCCAGCAGCCCTACTAGCCAACCGAGCTCCTACAATGAGCAGTTCTTC. It encodes CASSPTSQPSSYNEQFF.